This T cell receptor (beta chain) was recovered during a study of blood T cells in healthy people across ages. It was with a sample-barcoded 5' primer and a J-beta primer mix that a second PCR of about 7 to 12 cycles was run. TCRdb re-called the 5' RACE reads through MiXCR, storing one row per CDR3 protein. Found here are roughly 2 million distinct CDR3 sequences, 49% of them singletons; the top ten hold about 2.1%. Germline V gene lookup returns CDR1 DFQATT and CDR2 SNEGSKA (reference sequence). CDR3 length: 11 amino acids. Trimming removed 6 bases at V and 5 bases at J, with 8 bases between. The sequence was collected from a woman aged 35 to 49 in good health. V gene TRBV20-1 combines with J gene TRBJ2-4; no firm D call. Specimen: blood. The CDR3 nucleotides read TGCAGTGCCTCTACAGAAAACATTCAGTACTTC. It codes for CSASTENIQYF.